This record looks at one T cell receptor (beta chain) sequence and its context. Its target is unknown. This entry comes from a study of beta chain features in type 1 diabetes. The overall study: Age and gender were similar between patients and healthy donors, as were cell yields.

CDR1 and CDR2 from the germline V gene are SGHRS and YFSETQ. This CDR3 region has 15 residues. V was shortened by 7 bases and J by 7 bases, with 23 bases between the two germline ends. Study results and limitations: The cDNA sequencing approach could over-represent high-TCR-expressing cells.

Sequenced material consisted of expressed TCRB transcripts (all of the isolated RNA was reverse transcribed). Libraries were prepared by immunoSEQ multiplex PCR; TCRdb keeps only in-frame clonotypes and omits some of them. The sample records some 330,000 clones, approximately 10% being singletons. Sample: naive CD4+ T cells from blood. This receptor was taken from a woman aged 25-40 years in good health. This sequence joins TRBV5-1 and TRBJ2-5; possible D gene TRBD2, 5 bases. The CDR3 nucleotides read TGCGCCAGCCGCCGCGGGTCCGGTATTTTGGCGACCCAGTACTTC. Amino acid sequence: CASRRGSGILATQYF.